Below are 7 T cell receptor beta chains sequenced from a single sample in a study of cytomegalovirus exposure and HLA in healthy donors. The PCR had 60 Vbeta and 13 Jbeta primers. The assay was immunoSEQ multiplex PCR, and TCRdb's table has in-frame clones only and misses some. The listing records 45,000 to 65,000 clones. Sequencing was carried out using PBMCs. The receptors stem from a young man in good health and CMV-seropositive.

The J gene is TRBJ1-1, the V gene TRBV5-1, with D uncertain. CDR1 SGHRS and CDR2 YFSETQ come from the germline V gene. The CDR3 has 16 residues. V dropped 2 bases and J dropped 0 bases, with 14 bases sitting between them. The CDR3 DNA is TGCGCCAGCAGCTTTAGCGATCCTAATATGAACACTGAAGCTTTCTTT. This encodes CASSFSDPNMNTEAFF.

The chain combines TRBV30 with TRBJ2-3, with 10 bases identical to TRBD2. Germline-derived CDR1 and CDR2 are GTSNPN and SVGIG (reference sequence). The CDR3 length is 17 residues. J was trimmed by 1 base and V by 3 bases; bases with no gene match: 10. The CDR3 region is CAWRCDGLADRTDTQYF. In DNA, the CDR3 is TGTGCCTGGAGGTGCGATGGACTAGCGGACCGCACAGATACGCAGTATTTT.

CDR3 region: CASSYGNSPLHF. In DNA form, the CDR3 reads TGTGCCAGCAGTTATGGCAATTCACCCCTCCACTTT. This chain links TRBV6-5 with TRBJ1-6; D ambiguous. Germline lookup yields CDR1 MNHEY and CDR2 SVGAGI. The length of the CDR3 is 12 residues. Trimming removed 3 bases at V and 7 bases at J, with 4 bases between.

The chain is built from TRBV5-1 and TRBJ2-7; 9 bases are shared with TRBD2. The CDR3 is 15 amino acids. Unmatched junction bases numbered 12, after V lost 6 bases and J lost 5 bases. Germline V gene lookup returns CDR1 SGHRS and CDR2 YFSETQ. For the CDR3, the DNA is TGCGCCAGCACCGTGGGACTAGCCGGTTTCGACGAGCAGTACTTC. This encodes CASTVGLAGFDEQYF.

CDR3 in amino acids: CASSLSRTTDTQYF. The CDR3 DNA is TGTGCCAGCAGTTTGTCACGGACTACAGATACGCAGTATTTT. The gene calls are TRBV27 and TRBJ2-3; tentative D call: TRBD2 (5 bases). This CDR3 spans 14 amino acids. Germline values: CDR1 MNHEY, CDR2 SMNVEV (reference sequence). Trimming took off 3 bases at V and 3 bases at J, with 10 bases between the two ends.

The chain has TRBV4-2 and TRBJ2-1; 8 nucleotides agree with TRBD2. With 2 bases clipped from V and 4 bases from J, the junction kept 7 bases outside the gene matches. CDR1 LGHNA and CDR2 YNFKEQ come from the germline V gene. CDR3 length: 16 amino acids. The CDR3 DNA reads as TGTGCCAGCAGCCAACACGCCACTAGCGGTTACAATGAGCAGTTCTTC. Its protein is CASSQHATSGYNEQFF.

The J gene is TRBJ2-3, the V gene TRBV2; 11 bases line up with TRBD2. This CDR3 comprises 18 residues. J was trimmed by 1 base and V by 6 bases; bases with no gene match: 12. Germline CDR1 is SNHLY and CDR2 is FYNNEI. DNA for the CDR3: TGTGCCAGCAGGGACCCGAGATTAGCGGGAGGGGGCACAGATACGCAGTATTTT. This gives the protein CASRDPRLAGGGTDTQYF. The complete variable domain, with remaining parts taken from reference TRBV2 and TRBJ2-3, reads EPEVTQTPSHQVTQMGQEVILRCVPISNHLYFYWYRQILGQKVEFLVSFYNNEISEKSEIFDDQFSVERPDGSNFTLKIRSTKLEDSAMYFCASRDPRLAGGGTDTQYFGPGTRLTVL.